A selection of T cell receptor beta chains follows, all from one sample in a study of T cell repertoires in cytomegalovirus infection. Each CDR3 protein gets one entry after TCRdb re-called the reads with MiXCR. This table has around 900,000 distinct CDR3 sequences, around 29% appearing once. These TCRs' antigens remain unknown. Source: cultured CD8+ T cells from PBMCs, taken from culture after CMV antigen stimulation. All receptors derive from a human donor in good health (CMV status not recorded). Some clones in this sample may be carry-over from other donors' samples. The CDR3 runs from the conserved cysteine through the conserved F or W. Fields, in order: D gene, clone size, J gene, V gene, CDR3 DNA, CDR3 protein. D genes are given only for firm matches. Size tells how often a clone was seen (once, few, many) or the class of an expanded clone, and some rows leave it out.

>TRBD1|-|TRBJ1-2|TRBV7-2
TGTGCCAGCAGCTTAGCTCCAGGGGGAATCGGGGGCTACACCTTC
CASSLAPGGIGGYTF
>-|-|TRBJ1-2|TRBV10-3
TGTGCCATCCTAGAGCAGGATGCTTACTATGGCTACACCTTC
CAILEQDAYYGYTF
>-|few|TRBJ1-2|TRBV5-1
TGCGCCAGCAACACAAAAGCCGACGGTGGCTACACCTTC
CASNTKADGGYTF
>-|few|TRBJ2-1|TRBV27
TGTGCCAGCAACCCGCTCGGGGGCAGGTCCTACAATGAGCAGTTCTTC
CASNPLGGRSYNEQFF
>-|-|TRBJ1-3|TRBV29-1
TGCAGCGGGGAGGGGCAGGCGAGTGCCTCTGGAAACACCATATATTTT
CSGEGQASASGNTIYF
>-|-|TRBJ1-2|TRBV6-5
TGTGCCAGCACCCCGACAGGTTCCTATGGCTACACCTTC
CASTPTGSYGYTF
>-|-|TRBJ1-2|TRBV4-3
TGCGCCAGCGGGCCGTCCGGGGCGAACTATGGCTACACCTTC
CASGPSGANYGYTF
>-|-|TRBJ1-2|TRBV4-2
TGTGCCAGCAGCCAAGAGGAAGGGGCTAACTATGGCTACACCTTC
CASSQEEGANYGYTF
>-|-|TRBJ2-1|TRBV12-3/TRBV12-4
TGTGCCAGCAGTTCCCCCACCGGGGGCTTCTACAATGAGCAGTTCTTC
CASSSPTGGFYNEQFF
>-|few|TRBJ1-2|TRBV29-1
TGCAGCGTTCTCCTTCTCGATCAGGCTGGCTACACCTTC
CSVLLLDQAGYTF
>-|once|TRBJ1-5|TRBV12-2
TGTGCAAGTCGCTTCGGACAGCGTAATCAGCCCCAGCATTTT
CASRFGQRNQPQHF
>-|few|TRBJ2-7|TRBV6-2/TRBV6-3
TGTGCCAGCAGTTACTCTGGCGGGTGGGACGAGCAGTACTTC
CASSYSGGWDEQYF
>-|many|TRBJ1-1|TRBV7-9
TGTGCCAGCAGCTTCATTCCAGGGGCGATGAACACTGAAGCTTTCTTT
CASSFIPGAMNTEAFF
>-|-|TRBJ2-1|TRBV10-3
TGTGCCATCCGGTTCGGGGGCGATGAGCAGTTCTTC
CAIRFGGDEQFF
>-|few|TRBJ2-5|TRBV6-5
TGTGCCAGCAGCCTCTTAGGGCGGAGGGAGACCCAGTACTTC
CASSLLGRRETQYF
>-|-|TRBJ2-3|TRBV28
TGTGCCAGCAGTTTAGAACTGACAACAGATACGCAGTATTTT
CASSLELTTDTQYF
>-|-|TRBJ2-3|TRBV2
TGTGCCAGCCCGGACGAATTCACTGATACGCAGTATTTT
CASPDEFTDTQYF
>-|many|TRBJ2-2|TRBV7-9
TGTGCCAGCAGCTTAGCGACGGGACGGATGAACACCGGGGAGCTGTTTTTT
CASSLATGRMNTGELFF
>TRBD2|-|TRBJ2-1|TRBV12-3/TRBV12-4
TGTGCCAGCAGTTTTGCGAGCGGGGGGGCCAATGAGCAGTTCTTC
CASSFASGGANEQFF
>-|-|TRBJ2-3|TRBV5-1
TGCGCCAGCAGCTTGGCCAAAGGGACAACTAGCACAGATACGCAGTATTTT
CASSLAKGTTSTDTQYF
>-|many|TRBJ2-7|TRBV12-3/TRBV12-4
TGTGCCAGCTCCGAAGGGCCCACTACGGAGCAGTACTTC
CASSEGPTTEQYF
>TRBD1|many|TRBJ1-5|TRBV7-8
TGTGCCAGCAGCTATTACACAGGGGAAGTTCAGCCCCAGCATTTT
CASSYYTGEVQPQHF
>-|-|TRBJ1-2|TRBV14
TGTGCCAGCAGCCCGAACAGGAACTATGGCTACACCTTC
CASSPNRNYGYTF
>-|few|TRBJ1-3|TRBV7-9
TGTGCCAGCAGCTTAGAACGAACAACAGGAAACACCATATATTTT
CASSLERTTGNTIYF
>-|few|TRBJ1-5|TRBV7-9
TGTGCCAGCAGCGTCGGGCCGTTTGAAGGGGGTCAGCCCCAGCATTTT
CASSVGPFEGGQPQHF
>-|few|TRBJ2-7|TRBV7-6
TGTGCCAGCAGCTTAGCGATAGGGGCACGGGACGAGCAGTACTTC
CASSLAIGARDEQYF
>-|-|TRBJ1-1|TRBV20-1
TGCAGTGCTAGAGATTTCGTGCAGGGCGAGTTGGAAGCTTTCTTT
CSARDFVQGELEAFF
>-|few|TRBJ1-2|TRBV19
TGTGCCAGTACCCCTGGAGACTATGGCTACACCTTC
CASTPGDYGYTF